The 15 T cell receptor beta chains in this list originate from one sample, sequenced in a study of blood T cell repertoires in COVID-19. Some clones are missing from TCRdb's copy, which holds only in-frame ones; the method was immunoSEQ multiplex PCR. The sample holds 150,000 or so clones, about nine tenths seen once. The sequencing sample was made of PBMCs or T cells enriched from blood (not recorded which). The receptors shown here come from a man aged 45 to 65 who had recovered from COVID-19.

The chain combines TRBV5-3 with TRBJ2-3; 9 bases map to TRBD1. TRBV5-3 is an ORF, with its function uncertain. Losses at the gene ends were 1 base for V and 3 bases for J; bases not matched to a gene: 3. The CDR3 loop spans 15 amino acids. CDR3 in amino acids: CARSLRGTGTDTQYF. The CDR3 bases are TGTGCCAGAAGCTTGAGGGGGACAGGGACAGATACGCAGTATTTT.

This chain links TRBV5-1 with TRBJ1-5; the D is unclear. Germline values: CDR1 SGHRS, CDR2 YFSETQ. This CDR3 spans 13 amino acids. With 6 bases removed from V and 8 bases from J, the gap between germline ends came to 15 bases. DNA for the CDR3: TGCGCCAGCACTCCCACTCCCGGTGAGCCCCAGCATTTT. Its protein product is CASTPTPGEPQHF.

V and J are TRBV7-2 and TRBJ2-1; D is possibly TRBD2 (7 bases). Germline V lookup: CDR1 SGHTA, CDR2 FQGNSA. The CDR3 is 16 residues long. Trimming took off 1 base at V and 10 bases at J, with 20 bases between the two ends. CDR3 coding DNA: TGTGCCAGCAGCTTAGTCGGCGGTGGGGGGGCCCGGGAGCAGTTCTTC. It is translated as CASSLVGGGGAREQFF.

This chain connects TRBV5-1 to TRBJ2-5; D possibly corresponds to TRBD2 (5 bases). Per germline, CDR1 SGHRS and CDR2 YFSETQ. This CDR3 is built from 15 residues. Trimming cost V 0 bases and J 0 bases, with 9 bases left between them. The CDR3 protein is CASSLGATNQETQYF. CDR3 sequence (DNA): TGCGCCAGCAGCTTGGGTGCGACTAACCAAGAGACCCAGTACTTC.

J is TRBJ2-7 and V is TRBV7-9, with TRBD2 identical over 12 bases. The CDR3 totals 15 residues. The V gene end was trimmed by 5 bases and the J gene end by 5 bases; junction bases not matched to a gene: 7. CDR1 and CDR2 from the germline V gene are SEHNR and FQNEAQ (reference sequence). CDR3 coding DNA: TGTGCCAGCAGCATGACTAGCGGGAGTCTGAACGAGCAGTACTTC. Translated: CASSMTSGSLNEQYF.

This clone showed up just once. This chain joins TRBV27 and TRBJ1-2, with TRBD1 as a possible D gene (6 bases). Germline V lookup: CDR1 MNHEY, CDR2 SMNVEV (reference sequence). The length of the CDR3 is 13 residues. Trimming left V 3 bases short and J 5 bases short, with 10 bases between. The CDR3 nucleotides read TGTGCCAGCAGTTTCGTACAGGGTTATGGCTACACCTTC. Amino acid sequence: CASSFVQGYGYTF.

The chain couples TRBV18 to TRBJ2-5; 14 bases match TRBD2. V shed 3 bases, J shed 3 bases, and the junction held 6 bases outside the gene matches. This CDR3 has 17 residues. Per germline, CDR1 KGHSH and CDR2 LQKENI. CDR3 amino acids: CASSPTLTSGREETQYF. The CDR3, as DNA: TGTGCCAGCTCACCTACTCTGACTAGCGGGAGGGAAGAGACCCAGTACTTC. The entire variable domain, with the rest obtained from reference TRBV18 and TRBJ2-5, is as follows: NAGVMQNPRHLVRRRGQEARLRCSPMKGHSHVYWYRQLPEEGLKFMVYLQKENIIDESGMPKERFSAEFPKEGPSILRIQQVVRGDSAAYFCASSPTLTSGREETQYFGPGTRLLVL.

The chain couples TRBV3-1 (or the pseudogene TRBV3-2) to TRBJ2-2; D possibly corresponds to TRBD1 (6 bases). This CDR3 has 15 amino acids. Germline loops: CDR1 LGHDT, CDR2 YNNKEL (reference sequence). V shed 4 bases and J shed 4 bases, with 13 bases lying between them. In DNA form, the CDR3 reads TGTGCCAGCAGCCCAGGGACACTGCGCACCGGGGAGCTGTTTTTT. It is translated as CASSPGTLRTGELFF.

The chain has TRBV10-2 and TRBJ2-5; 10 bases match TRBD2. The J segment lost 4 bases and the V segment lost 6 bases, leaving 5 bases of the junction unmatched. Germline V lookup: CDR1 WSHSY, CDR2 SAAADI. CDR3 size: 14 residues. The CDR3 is CASSQTSGVETQYF. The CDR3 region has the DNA TGCGCCAGCAGCCAAACTAGCGGGGTAGAGACCCAGTACTTC.

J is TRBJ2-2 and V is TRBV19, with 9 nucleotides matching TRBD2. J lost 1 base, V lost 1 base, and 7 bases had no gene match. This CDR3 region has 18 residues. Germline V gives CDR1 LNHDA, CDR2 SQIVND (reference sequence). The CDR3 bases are TGTGCCAGTAGTATAGTAGGTAGCGGGAGCTGGAACACCGGGGAGCTGTTTTTT. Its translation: CASSIVGSGSWNTGELFF.

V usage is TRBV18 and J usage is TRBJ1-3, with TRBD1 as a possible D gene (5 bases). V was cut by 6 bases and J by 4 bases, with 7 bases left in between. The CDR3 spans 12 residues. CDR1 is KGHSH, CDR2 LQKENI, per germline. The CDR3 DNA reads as TGTGCCAGCTCGGACATAGGAAACACCATATATTTT. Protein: CASSDIGNTIYF. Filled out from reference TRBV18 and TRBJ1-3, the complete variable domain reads NAGVMQNPRHLVRRRGQEARLRCSPMKGHSHVYWYRQLPEEGLKFMVYLQKENIIDESGMPKERFSAEFPKEGPSILRIQQVVRGDSAAYFCASSDIGNTIYFGEGSWLTVV.

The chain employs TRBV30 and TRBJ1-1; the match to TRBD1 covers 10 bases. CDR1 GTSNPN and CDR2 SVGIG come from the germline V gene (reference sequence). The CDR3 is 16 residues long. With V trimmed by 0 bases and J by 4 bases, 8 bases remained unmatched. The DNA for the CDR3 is TGTGCCTGGAGTGTACCATTTAGGACAGGGGGCACTGAAGCTTTCTTT. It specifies CAWSVPFRTGGTEAFF.

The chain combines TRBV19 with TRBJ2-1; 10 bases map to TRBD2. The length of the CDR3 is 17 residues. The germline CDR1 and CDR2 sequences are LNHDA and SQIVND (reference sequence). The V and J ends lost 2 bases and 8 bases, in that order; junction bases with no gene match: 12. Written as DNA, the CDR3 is TGTGCCAGTAGTATACTCAGCGGGGGGGCTCAAGGTCATGAGCAGTTCTTC. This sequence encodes CASSILSGGAQGHEQFF.

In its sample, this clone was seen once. The CDR3 DNA reads TGTGCCAGCAGCCAAATAATCCTAGCGGGAGCCAAAAACATTCAGTACTTC. It encodes CASSQIILAGAKNIQYF. The chain is built from TRBV7-2 and TRBJ2-4; 8 bases map to TRBD2. CDR1 and CDR2 from the germline V gene are SGHTA and FQGNSA. The ends lost 5 bases at V and 0 bases at J; junction bases unmatched: 9. The CDR3 is 17 residues long.

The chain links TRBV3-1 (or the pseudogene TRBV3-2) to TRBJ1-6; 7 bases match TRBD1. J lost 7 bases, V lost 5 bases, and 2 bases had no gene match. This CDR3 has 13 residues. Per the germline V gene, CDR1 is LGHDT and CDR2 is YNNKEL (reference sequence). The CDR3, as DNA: TGTGCCAGCAGCTCAGGGGGGAATTCACCCCTCCACTTT. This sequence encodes CASSSGGNSPLHF.